This TCR beta chain was captured by sequencing in a study of blood T cell repertoires in COVID-19. The CDR3 totals 13 residues. V lost 1 base, J lost 8 bases, and 2 bases stayed unmatched. The germline V gene has CDR1 SGHKS and CDR2 YYEKEE (reference sequence). Sequencing was performed with immunoSEQ multiplex PCR; in TCRdb, only in-frame clones are kept and a portion is missing. The data hold 180,000 or so clones, with 81% observed a single time. The sample consisted of peripheral blood. The chain is built from TRBV5-5 and TRBJ2-1; 8 bases map to TRBD2. The clonotype originates from a middle-aged woman with COVID-19, enrolled during active disease. The CDR3 protein is CASSLRRGDEQFF. The CDR3 coding sequence is TGTGCCAGCAGCTTGAGGCGGGGGGATGAGCAGTTCTTC.